This T cell receptor (beta chain) came from a study of a mutant IDH1 vaccine in newly diagnosed glioma. About the research overall: Standard pretreatment was either radiotherapy, temozolomide, or, for most, radiochemotherapy with temozolomide.

Trimming pared 2 bases from V and 4 bases from J, leaving 8 bases between. This CDR3 has 13 residues. Per the germline V gene, CDR1 is MNHNY and CDR2 is SVGAGI (reference sequence). Note on this clone: Its target is not known.

The time point is: week 35, safety follow-up. Each dose of the vaccine consisted of 300 ug of mutant IDH1 20-mer peptide, with topical imiquimod. TCRdb's copy holds only in-frame clones and misses some; the assay was immunoSEQ multiplex PCR. The table includes 35,000 to 55,000 clones, approximately 80% detected once. The gene calls are TRBV6-6 and TRBJ1-1, with D tentatively TRBD1 (6 bases). The TCR sequence derives from a woman between 35 and 50 years old with glioma. Some clones in this sample may be carry-over from other donors' samples. Here the sequenced sample was PBMCs, taken from a glioma patient whose treatment included an IDH1 peptide vaccine. CDR3 bases: TGTGCCAGCAGTTACGGAGGGGGCACTGAAGCTTTCTTT. Its protein is CASSYGGGTEAFF.